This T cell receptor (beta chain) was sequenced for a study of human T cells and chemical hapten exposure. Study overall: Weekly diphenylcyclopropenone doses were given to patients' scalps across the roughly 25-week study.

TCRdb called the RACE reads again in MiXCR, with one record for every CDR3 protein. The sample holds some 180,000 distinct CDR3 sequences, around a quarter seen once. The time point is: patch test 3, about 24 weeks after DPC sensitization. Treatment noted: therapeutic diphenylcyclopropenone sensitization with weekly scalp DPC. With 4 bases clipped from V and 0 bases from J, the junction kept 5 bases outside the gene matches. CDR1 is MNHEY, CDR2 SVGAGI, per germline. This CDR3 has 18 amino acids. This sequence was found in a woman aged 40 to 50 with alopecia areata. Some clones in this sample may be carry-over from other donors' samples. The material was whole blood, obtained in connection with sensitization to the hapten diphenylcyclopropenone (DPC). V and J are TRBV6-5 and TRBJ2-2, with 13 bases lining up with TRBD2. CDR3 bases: TGTGCCAGCAGTTGGGGACTAGCGGGAAGGGCGAACACCGGGGAGCTGTTTTTT. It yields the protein CASSWGLAGRANTGELFF.